One T cell receptor (beta chain) is described in this entry. This entry comes from a study of Graves' ophthalmopathy and Graves' hyperthyroidism. The CDR3 runs to 17 residues. The V end was cut by 2 bases, the J end by 1 base, with 18 bases between. Germline V gene sequence: CDR1 DFQATT, CDR2 SNEGSKA (reference sequence). The TCR beta CDR3 regions underwent amplification from RNA transcripts. The workflow started with a first-round RT-PCR run with HTBI primers and then moved on to a second-round multiplex PCR. TCRdb itself ran the multiplex PCR reads through MiXCR, one entry per CDR3 protein. The data hold about 700,000 distinct CDR3 sequences, with around 40% observed a single time.

The sequenced sample consisted of peripheral blood. The source is an adult man with Graves' ophthalmopathy. The rearrangement joins TRBV20-1 to TRBJ1-3; possibly TRBD1 for D (5 bases). This chain's CDR3 is CSARPLRQGISGNTIYF. The CDR3 region has the DNA TGCAGTGCTAGACCCTTAAGGCAGGGTATTTCTGGAAACACCATATATTTT.